Listed below are T cell receptor beta chains from one sample, sequenced in a study of blood T cell repertoires in COVID-19. Repertoires were generated with immunoSEQ multiplex PCR, while TCRdb's copy carries only in-frame clones and drops some. Among approximately 300,000 clones listed, about 85% were seen once. The sequenced material came from peripheral blood. Receptor source: a woman aged 50 to 60 with active or convalescent COVID-19. CDR3s include the opening cysteine and the closing phenylalanine or tryptophan. The order of the fields is J gene, D gene, clone size, V gene, CDR3 DNA, CDR3 protein. D genes are given only for firm matches. Part of the rows lack a size; the others show once, few, many or a class for expanded clones.

j_call: TRBJ1-1
d_call: NA
clone_size: NA
v_call: TRBV19
cdr3_nt: TGTGCCAGTTCGGGGGTCCTCTGGGGGAACACTGAAGCTTTCTTT
cdr3_aa: CASSGVLWGNTEAFF

j_call: TRBJ1-5
d_call: NA
clone_size: NA
v_call: TRBV18
cdr3_nt: TGTGCCAGCCCCTTATGGACGGGGTCCAATCAGCCCCAGCATTTT
cdr3_aa: CASPLWTGSNQPQHF

j_call: TRBJ2-3
d_call: NA
clone_size: NA
v_call: TRBV7-2
cdr3_nt: TGTGCCAGCAGCTTAGTTCGACTAGGGGGGGGGAATACGCAGTATTTT
cdr3_aa: CASSLVRLGGGNTQYF

j_call: TRBJ1-1
d_call: TRBD1
clone_size: NA
v_call: TRBV29-1
cdr3_nt: TGCAGCGTTGAAGACCCGGACAGGGCGAACACTGAAGCTTTCTTT
cdr3_aa: CSVEDPDRANTEAFF

j_call: TRBJ1-4
d_call: TRBD1
clone_size: NA
v_call: TRBV5-1
cdr3_nt: TGCGCCAGCAGCTTAACAGGGGGCGCAACTAATGAAAAACTGTTTTTT
cdr3_aa: CASSLTGGATNEKLFF

j_call: TRBJ1-6
d_call: NA
clone_size: NA
v_call: TRBV7-8
cdr3_nt: TGTGCCAGCAGCTTGCGGGGGGGGCTCTCCTATAATTCACCCCTCCACTTT
cdr3_aa: CASSLRGGLSYNSPLHF

j_call: TRBJ1-6
d_call: TRBD1
clone_size: NA
v_call: TRBV7-8
cdr3_nt: TGTGCCAGCAGCTTCATCCGGACAGGATTCACCCAGAATTCACCCCTCCACTTT
cdr3_aa: CASSFIRTGFTQNSPLHF

j_call: TRBJ2-7
d_call: TRBD1
clone_size: few
v_call: TRBV6-1
cdr3_nt: TGTGCCAGCAGTGAATTCGGGACAGGCTTCTACGAGCAGTACTTC
cdr3_aa: CASSEFGTGFYEQYF

j_call: TRBJ2-1
d_call: TRBD2
clone_size: NA
v_call: TRBV10-3
cdr3_nt: TGTGCCATCAGTGAGATAGCGGGAGTTGGGGGTGAGCAGTTCTTC
cdr3_aa: CAISEIAGVGGEQFF

j_call: TRBJ2-4
d_call: TRBD1
clone_size: NA
v_call: TRBV6-1
cdr3_nt: TGTGCCAGCAGTGCTCTGACAGGGTGGACCAAAAACATTCAGTACTTC
cdr3_aa: CASSALTGWTKNIQYF

j_call: TRBJ2-3
d_call: NA
clone_size: NA
v_call: TRBV7-2
cdr3_nt: TGTGCCAGCAGCTTATCGGCAGCGAGCACAGATACGCAGTATTTT
cdr3_aa: CASSLSAASTDTQYF

j_call: TRBJ2-2
d_call: TRBD2
clone_size: NA
v_call: TRBV15
cdr3_nt: TGTGCCACCAGCAGAGGACTAGCGGGCGGGGAGCTGTTTTTT
cdr3_aa: CATSRGLAGGELFF